This T cell receptor beta chain was sequenced for a study of identical twins. TCRdb analysed the 5' RACE reads with MiXCR anew, one entry per CDR3 protein. This repertoire shows under 1 million distinct CDR3 sequences, 9% to 15% found once; its top ten account for roughly 1.5%. This clonotype was detected only a few times. The CDR3 has 17 amino acids. V shed 6 bases and J 2 bases; nucleotides not matched to a gene: 13. The data were also submitted as part of a second study, on yellow fever vaccine responses in identical twins.

This clonotype originated in a woman in her late teens or twenties in good health. This rearrangement joins TRBV12-3 or TRBV12-4 to TRBJ2-1; TRBD2 agrees at 7 bases. The specimen sequenced was PBMCs. CDR3 bases: TGTGCCAGCAGAAGGCGACTAGCAGACAGCCCCTACAATGAGCAGTTCTTC. Amino acid sequence: CASRRRLADSPYNEQFF.